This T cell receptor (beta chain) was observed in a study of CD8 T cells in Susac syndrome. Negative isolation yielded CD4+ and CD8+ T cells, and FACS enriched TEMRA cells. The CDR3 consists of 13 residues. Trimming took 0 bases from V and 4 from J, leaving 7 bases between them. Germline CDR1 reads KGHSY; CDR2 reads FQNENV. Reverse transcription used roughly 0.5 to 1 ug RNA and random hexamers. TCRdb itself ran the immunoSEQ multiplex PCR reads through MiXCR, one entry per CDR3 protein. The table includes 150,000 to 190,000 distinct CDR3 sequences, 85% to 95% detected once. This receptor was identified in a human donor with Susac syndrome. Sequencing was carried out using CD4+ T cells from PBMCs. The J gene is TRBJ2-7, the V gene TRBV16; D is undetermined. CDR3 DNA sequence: TGTGCCAGCAGCCAATCAGGTCCTTACGAGCAGTACTTC. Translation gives CASSQSGPYEQYF.